This is a list of T cell receptor beta chains from one sample in a study of post-analysis software for immune sequencing data. TCRdb passed the PCR reads through MiXCR, listing each CDR3 protein once. The table records approximately 730,000 distinct CDR3 sequences, 35% to 55% of them present only once. Sequencing used blood. The receptors here all came from a girl aged 5-17 years with multiple sclerosis. CDR3s include the opening cysteine and the closing phenylalanine or tryptophan. Fields, in order: D gene, V gene, J gene, clone size, CDR3 protein, CDR3 DNA. D genes are given only for firm matches. A row's size may be missing; if present it is once, few, many or a size class.

D gene: TRBD1
V gene: TRBV29-1
J gene: TRBJ2-7
clone size: -
CDR3 protein: CSVPGQGPGYEQYF
CDR3 DNA: TGCAGCGTCCCCGGACAGGGCCCAGGGTACGAGCAGTACTTC

D gene: -
V gene: TRBV28
J gene: TRBJ2-1
clone size: -
CDR3 protein: CASSLRYNEQFF
CDR3 DNA: TGTGCCAGCAGTTTAAGGTACAATGAGCAGTTCTTC

D gene: -
V gene: TRBV27
J gene: TRBJ2-3
clone size: few
CDR3 protein: CASSSRVPSTDTQYF
CDR3 DNA: TGTGCCAGCAGCTCGCGGGTACCTAGCACAGATACGCAGTATTTT

D gene: TRBD1
V gene: TRBV24-1
J gene: TRBJ2-7
clone size: -
CDR3 protein: CATSYRGETWYEQYF
CDR3 DNA: TGTGCCACCAGTTACAGGGGCGAAACTTGGTACGAGCAGTACTTC

D gene: TRBD2
V gene: TRBV7-9
J gene: TRBJ2-5
clone size: -
CDR3 protein: CASSLDGAGAGETQYF
CDR3 DNA: TGTGCCAGCAGCTTAGATGGAGCGGGAGCCGGGGAGACCCAGTACTTC

D gene: TRBD1
V gene: TRBV20-1
J gene: TRBJ1-4
clone size: few
CDR3 protein: CSARLGQGMDEKLFF
CDR3 DNA: TGCAGTGCTAGACTCGGACAGGGGATGGATGAAAAACTGTTTTTT

D gene: -
V gene: TRBV6-5
J gene: TRBJ1-4
clone size: -
CDR3 protein: CASSYSSAGTEKLFF
CDR3 DNA: TGTGCCAGCAGTTACTCATCGGCGGGAACTGAAAAACTGTTTTTT

D gene: -
V gene: TRBV9
J gene: TRBJ2-6
clone size: -
CDR3 protein: CASSPGTRGSGANVLTF
CDR3 DNA: TGTGCCAGCAGCCCTGGGACCAGGGGCTCTGGGGCCAACGTCCTGACTTTC

D gene: -
V gene: TRBV14
J gene: TRBJ2-7
clone size: few
CDR3 protein: CASSQDGGASAYEQYF
CDR3 DNA: TGTGCCAGCAGCCAGGACGGAGGGGCGAGCGCCTACGAGCAGTACTTC

D gene: -
V gene: TRBV4-1
J gene: TRBJ1-3
clone size: -
CDR3 protein: CASSQDPVVASGNTIYF
CDR3 DNA: TGCGCCAGCAGCCAAGACCCCGTTGTTGCCTCTGGAAACACCATATATTTT

D gene: -
V gene: TRBV7-2
J gene: TRBJ2-1
clone size: once
CDR3 protein: CASSSRTESSYNEQFF
CDR3 DNA: TGTGCCAGCAGCTCTCGGACAGAGAGCTCCTACAATGAGCAGTTCTTC

D gene: TRBD2
V gene: TRBV12-3/TRBV12-4
J gene: TRBJ2-1
clone size: -
CDR3 protein: CASSFVLGTTPHEQFF
CDR3 DNA: TGTGCCAGCAGTTTCGTCCTCGGGACTACCCCTCATGAGCAGTTCTTC

D gene: TRBD2
V gene: TRBV25-1
J gene: TRBJ2-3
clone size: few
CDR3 protein: CASSGPGLDTDTQYF
CDR3 DNA: TGTGCCAGCAGTGGGCCGGGACTAGACACAGATACGCAGTATTTT

D gene: TRBD2
V gene: TRBV3-1
J gene: TRBJ2-7
clone size: -
CDR3 protein: CASSQTVAGPYEQYF
CDR3 DNA: TGTGCCAGCAGCCAAACGGTAGCGGGGCCCTACGAGCAGTACTTC

D gene: TRBD1
V gene: TRBV10-3
J gene: TRBJ1-4
clone size: few
CDR3 protein: CAISESDRGPEKLFF
CDR3 DNA: TGTGCCATCAGTGAGTCGGACAGGGGGCCTGAAAAACTGTTTTTT

D gene: -
V gene: TRBV7-9
J gene: TRBJ2-4
clone size: few
CDR3 protein: CASGEDRLEQYF
CDR3 DNA: TGTGCCAGCGGGGAAGACCGCTTAGAGCAGTACTTC

D gene: TRBD2
V gene: TRBV15
J gene: TRBJ2-1
clone size: -
CDR3 protein: CATSRDRASGHNEQFF
CDR3 DNA: TGTGCCACCAGCAGAGATAGGGCTAGCGGTCACAATGAGCAGTTCTTC

D gene: TRBD1
V gene: TRBV6-5
J gene: TRBJ1-1
clone size: once
CDR3 protein: CASSYSKGQGANEAFF
CDR3 DNA: TGTGCCAGCAGTTACTCGAAGGGGCAGGGGGCAAATGAAGCTTTCTTT

D gene: -
V gene: TRBV24-1
J gene: TRBJ1-5
clone size: few
CDR3 protein: CATSLVRTLQSNQPQHF
CDR3 DNA: TGTGCCACCAGTCTTGTTAGGACCTTACAAAGCAATCAGCCCCAGCATTTT

D gene: -
V gene: TRBV28
J gene: TRBJ2-7
clone size: few
CDR3 protein: CASSTTGISVYEQYF
CDR3 DNA: TGTGCCAGCAGCACTACAGGGATATCGGTCTACGAGCAGTACTTC

D gene: -
V gene: TRBV12-3/TRBV12-4
J gene: TRBJ2-1
clone size: -
CDR3 protein: CASSTPAAASYNEQFF
CDR3 DNA: TGTGCCAGCAGTACACCGGCGGCGGCATCCTACAATGAGCAGTTCTTC

D gene: -
V gene: TRBV25-1
J gene: TRBJ1-2
clone size: -
CDR3 protein: CASSRAELYGYTF
CDR3 DNA: TGTGCCAGCAGTAGGGCCGAACTTTATGGCTACACCTTC

D gene: -
V gene: TRBV6-5
J gene: TRBJ2-1
clone size: -
CDR3 protein: CASSYGRTLAANEQFF
CDR3 DNA: TGTGCCAGCAGTTACGGACGGACCCTTGCGGCCAATGAGCAGTTCTTC

D gene: -
V gene: TRBV12-3/TRBV12-4
J gene: TRBJ1-1
clone size: few
CDR3 protein: CASSRILRTAMNTEAFF
CDR3 DNA: TGTGCCAGCAGCCGAATACTCAGGACAGCTATGAACACTGAAGCTTTCTTT

D gene: -
V gene: TRBV24-1
J gene: TRBJ2-1
clone size: -
CDR3 protein: CATSDPREEQFF
CDR3 DNA: TGTGCCACCAGTGACCCGAGGGAGGAGCAGTTCTTC

D gene: -
V gene: TRBV3-1
J gene: TRBJ2-7
clone size: -
CDR3 protein: CASSQDWDGYEQYF
CDR3 DNA: TGTGCCAGCAGCCAAGACTGGGACGGGTACGAGCAGTACTTC

D gene: TRBD2
V gene: TRBV5-1
J gene: TRBJ2-5
clone size: -
CDR3 protein: CASSLAGGKETQYF
CDR3 DNA: TGCGCCAGCAGCTTGGCGGGGGGGAAGGAGACCCAGTACTTC

D gene: -
V gene: TRBV2
J gene: TRBJ2-1
clone size: -
CDR3 protein: CASSVLGGDEQFF
CDR3 DNA: TGTGCCAGCAGTGTCTTGGGGGGCGATGAGCAGTTCTTC

D gene: -
V gene: TRBV5-1
J gene: TRBJ2-2
clone size: few
CDR3 protein: CATAWGSGNTGELFF
CDR3 DNA: TGCGCCACAGCTTGGGGATCCGGTAACACCGGGGAGCTGTTTTTT

D gene: -
V gene: TRBV18
J gene: TRBJ2-1
clone size: -
CDR3 protein: CASSPRQNNGQFF
CDR3 DNA: TGTGCCAGCTCACCAAGACAGAACAATGGGCAGTTCTTC

D gene: TRBD2
V gene: TRBV29-1
J gene: TRBJ2-3
clone size: few
CDR3 protein: CSVDVSSGRGATDTQYF
CDR3 DNA: TGCAGCGTTGATGTTTCTAGCGGGAGGGGAGCCACAGATACGCAGTATTTT

D gene: TRBD1
V gene: TRBV20-1
J gene: TRBJ2-5
clone size: -
CDR3 protein: CSARDRGNRETQYF
CDR3 DNA: TGCAGTGCACGGGACAGGGGGAACCGAGAGACCCAGTACTTC

D gene: -
V gene: TRBV20-1
J gene: TRBJ1-1
clone size: -
CDR3 protein: CSARDGGRGMNTEAFF
CDR3 DNA: TGCAGTGCTAGAGATGGGGGCAGGGGTATGAACACTGAAGCTTTCTTT

D gene: -
V gene: TRBV4-2
J gene: TRBJ2-1
clone size: few
CDR3 protein: CASSNPGGDEQFF
CDR3 DNA: TGTGCCAGCAGCAACCCGGGGGGCGATGAGCAGTTCTTC

D gene: -
V gene: TRBV3-1
J gene: TRBJ2-5
clone size: -
CDR3 protein: CASSQDGGKQYF
CDR3 DNA: TGTGCCAGCAGCCAAGATGGGGGCAAGCAGTACTTC

D gene: -
V gene: TRBV9
J gene: TRBJ1-4
clone size: -
CDR3 protein: CASSVGQSNEKLFF
CDR3 DNA: TGTGCCAGCAGCGTTGGACAGAGCAATGAAAAACTGTTTTTT

D gene: -
V gene: TRBV4-3
J gene: TRBJ2-1
clone size: -
CDR3 protein: CASSLDYSGEQFF
CDR3 DNA: TGCGCCAGCAGCCTCGACTATTCTGGTGAGCAGTTCTTC

D gene: TRBD1
V gene: TRBV12-3/TRBV12-4
J gene: TRBJ2-2
clone size: -
CDR3 protein: CASSPLQGFTGELFF
CDR3 DNA: TGTGCCAGCAGTCCCTTACAGGGGTTCACCGGGGAGCTGTTTTTT

D gene: -
V gene: TRBV7-9
J gene: TRBJ2-7
clone size: -
CDR3 protein: CASSFQGPGAYEQYF
CDR3 DNA: TGTGCCAGCAGCTTTCAAGGACCTGGGGCCTACGAGCAGTACTTC

D gene: -
V gene: TRBV6-5
J gene: TRBJ1-6
clone size: -
CDR3 protein: CASSSRDNSWDSPLHF
CDR3 DNA: TGTGCCAGCAGTTCCCGGGACAATTCCTGGGATTCACCCCTCCACTTT

D gene: -
V gene: TRBV20-1
J gene: TRBJ1-2
clone size: -
CDR3 protein: CSAREYGGYTF
CDR3 DNA: TGCAGTGCTAGAGAATACGGCGGCTACACCTTC

D gene: -
V gene: TRBV20-1
J gene: TRBJ1-2
clone size: few
CDR3 protein: CSASWGTAYGYTF
CDR3 DNA: TGCAGTGCTAGTTGGGGAACCGCCTATGGCTACACCTTC

D gene: -
V gene: TRBV20-1
J gene: TRBJ2-5
clone size: few
CDR3 protein: CSASLGEETQYF
CDR3 DNA: TGCAGTGCTAGTTTGGGGGAAGAGACCCAGTACTTC

D gene: TRBD2
V gene: TRBV7-9
J gene: TRBJ2-7
clone size: once
CDR3 protein: CASSARGAYEQYF
CDR3 DNA: TGTGCCAGCAGCGCTCGGGGGGCCTACGAGCAGTACTTC

D gene: -
V gene: TRBV6-2/TRBV6-3
J gene: TRBJ2-7
clone size: -
CDR3 protein: CASSYDAPRGDEQYF
CDR3 DNA: TGTGCCAGCAGTTACGACGCCCCAAGAGGGGACGAGCAGTACTTC

D gene: -
V gene: TRBV6-5
J gene: TRBJ2-7
clone size: few
CDR3 protein: CASSTSRDSYEQYF
CDR3 DNA: TGTGCCAGCAGCACCAGCAGGGACTCCTACGAGCAGTACTTC

D gene: -
V gene: TRBV7-2
J gene: TRBJ2-7
clone size: -
CDR3 protein: CASSLQLGSYEQYF
CDR3 DNA: TGTGCCAGCAGCTTGCAGCTAGGGTCCTACGAGCAGTACTTC

D gene: -
V gene: TRBV9
J gene: TRBJ2-1
clone size: -
CDR3 protein: CASSVPDNNEQFF
CDR3 DNA: TGTGCCAGCAGCGTCCCGGACAACAATGAGCAGTTCTTC